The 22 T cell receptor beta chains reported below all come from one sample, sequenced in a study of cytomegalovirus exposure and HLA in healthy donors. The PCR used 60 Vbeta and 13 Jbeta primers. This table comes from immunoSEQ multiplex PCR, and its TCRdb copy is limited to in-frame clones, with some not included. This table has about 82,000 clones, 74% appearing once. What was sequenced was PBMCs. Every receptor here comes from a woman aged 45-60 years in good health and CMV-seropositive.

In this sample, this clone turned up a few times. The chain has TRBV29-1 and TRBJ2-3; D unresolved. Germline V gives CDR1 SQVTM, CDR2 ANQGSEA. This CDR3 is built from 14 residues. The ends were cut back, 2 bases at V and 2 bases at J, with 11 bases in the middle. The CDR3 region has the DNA TGCAGCGTTGAATTCGGAGCCCCCACAGATACGCAGTATTTT. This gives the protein CSVEFGAPTDTQYF.

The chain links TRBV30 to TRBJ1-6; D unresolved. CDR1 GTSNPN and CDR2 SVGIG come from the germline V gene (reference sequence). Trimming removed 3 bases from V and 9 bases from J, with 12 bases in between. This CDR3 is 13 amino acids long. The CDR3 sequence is CAWRGEFGSPLHF. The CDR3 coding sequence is TGTGCCTGGAGGGGCGAGTTTGGTTCACCCCTCCACTTT.

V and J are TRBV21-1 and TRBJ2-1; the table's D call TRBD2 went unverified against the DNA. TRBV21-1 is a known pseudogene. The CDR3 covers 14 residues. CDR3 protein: CASSKDLAGNEQFF. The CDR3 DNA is TGTGCCAGCAGCAAAGACCTAGCGGGAAATGAGCAGTTCTTC.

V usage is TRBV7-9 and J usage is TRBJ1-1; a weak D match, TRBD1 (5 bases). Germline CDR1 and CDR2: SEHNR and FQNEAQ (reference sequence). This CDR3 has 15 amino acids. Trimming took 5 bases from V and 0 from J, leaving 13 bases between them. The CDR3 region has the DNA TGTGCCAGCAGCCCCGACGGGGGACTGAACACTGAAGCTTTCTTT. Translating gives CASSPDGGLNTEAFF.

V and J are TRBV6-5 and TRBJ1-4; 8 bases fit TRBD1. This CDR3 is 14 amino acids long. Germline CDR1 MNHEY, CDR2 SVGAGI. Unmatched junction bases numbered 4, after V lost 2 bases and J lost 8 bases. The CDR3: CASSYRQGREKLFF. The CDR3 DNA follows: TGTGCCAGCAGTTACAGACAGGGGAGGGAAAAACTGTTTTTT.

CDR3 DNA sequence: TGTGCCAGTAGTACCGGACAGGCCCGCCGGGAGCTGTTTTTT. Its protein product is CASSTGQARRELFF. The chain employs TRBV19 and TRBJ2-2; 7 bases are a match to TRBD1. CDR1 LNHDA and CDR2 SQIVND come from the germline V gene (reference sequence). CDR3 length: 14 amino acids. The ends lost 4 bases at V and 9 bases at J; junction bases unmatched: 8.

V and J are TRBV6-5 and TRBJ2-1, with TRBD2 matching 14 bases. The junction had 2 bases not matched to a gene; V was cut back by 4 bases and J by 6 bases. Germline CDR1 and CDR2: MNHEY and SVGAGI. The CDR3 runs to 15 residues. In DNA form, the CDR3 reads TGTGCCAGCAGTTCCGGGACTAGCGGGAGCAATGAGCAGTTCTTC. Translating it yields CASSSGTSGSNEQFF.

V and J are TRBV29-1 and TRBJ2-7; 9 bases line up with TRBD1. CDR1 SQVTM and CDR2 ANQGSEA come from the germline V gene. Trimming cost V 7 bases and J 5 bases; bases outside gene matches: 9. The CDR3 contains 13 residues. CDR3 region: CSAAGTGKDEQYF. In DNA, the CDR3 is TGCAGCGCCGCTGGGACAGGGAAAGACGAGCAGTACTTC.

The CDR3 coding sequence is TGTGCCAGCAGTGAAGGCGGGAGGACCTACAATGAGCAGTTCTTC. Protein sequence: CASSEGGRTYNEQFF. The J gene is TRBJ2-1, the V gene TRBV2; TRBD2 matches at 8 bases. The CDR3 length is 15 residues. The V gene end was trimmed by 1 base and the J gene end by 2 bases; junction bases not matched to a gene: 1. CDR1 SNHLY and CDR2 FYNNEI come from the germline V gene.

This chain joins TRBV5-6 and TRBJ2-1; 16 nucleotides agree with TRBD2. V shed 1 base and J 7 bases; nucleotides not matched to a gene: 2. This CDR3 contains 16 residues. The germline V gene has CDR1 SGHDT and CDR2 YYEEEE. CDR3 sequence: CASSLTGLAGGNEQFF. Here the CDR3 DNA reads TGTGCCAGCAGCTTGACGGGACTAGCGGGAGGGAATGAGCAGTTCTTC.

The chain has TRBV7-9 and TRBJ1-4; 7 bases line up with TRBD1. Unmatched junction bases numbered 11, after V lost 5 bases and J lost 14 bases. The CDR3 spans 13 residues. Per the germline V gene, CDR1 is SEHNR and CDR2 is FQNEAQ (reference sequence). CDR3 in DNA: TGTGCCAGCAGCACCGGACAGGCCCCCGGGCTGTTTTTT. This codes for CASSTGQAPGLFF.

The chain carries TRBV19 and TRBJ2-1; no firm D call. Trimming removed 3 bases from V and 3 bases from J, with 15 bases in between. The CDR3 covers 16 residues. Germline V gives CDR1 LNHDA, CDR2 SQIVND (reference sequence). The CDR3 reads CASSIRLSRYYNEQFF. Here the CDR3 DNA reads TGTGCCAGTAGTATTCGATTGTCTCGGTACTACAATGAGCAGTTCTTC.

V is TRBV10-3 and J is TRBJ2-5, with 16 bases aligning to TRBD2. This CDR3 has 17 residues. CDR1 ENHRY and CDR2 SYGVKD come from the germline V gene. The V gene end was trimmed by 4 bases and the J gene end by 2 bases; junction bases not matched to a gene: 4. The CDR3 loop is CAISAGLAGGKQETQYF. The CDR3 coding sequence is TGTGCCATCAGTGCGGGACTAGCGGGAGGGAAACAAGAGACCCAGTACTTC.

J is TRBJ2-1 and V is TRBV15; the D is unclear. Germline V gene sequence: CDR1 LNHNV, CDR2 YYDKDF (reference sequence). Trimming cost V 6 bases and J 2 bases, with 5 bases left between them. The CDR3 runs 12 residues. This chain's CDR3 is CATSIAYNEQFF. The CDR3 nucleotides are TGTGCCACCAGTATAGCCTACAATGAGCAGTTCTTC. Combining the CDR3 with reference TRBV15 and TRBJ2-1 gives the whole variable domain DAMVIQNPRYQVTQFGKPVTLSCSQTLNHNVMYWYQQKSSQAPKLLFHYYDKDFNNEADTPDNFQSRRPNTSFCFLDIRSPGLGDTAMYLCATSIAYNEQFFGPGTRLTVL.

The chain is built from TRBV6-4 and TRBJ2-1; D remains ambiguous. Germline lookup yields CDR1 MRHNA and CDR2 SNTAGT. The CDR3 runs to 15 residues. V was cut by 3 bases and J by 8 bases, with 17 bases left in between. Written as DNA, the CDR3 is TGTGCCAGCAGTGAGGGTCTAGAAGGTAACGATGAGCAGTTCTTC. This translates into CASSEGLEGNDEQFF.

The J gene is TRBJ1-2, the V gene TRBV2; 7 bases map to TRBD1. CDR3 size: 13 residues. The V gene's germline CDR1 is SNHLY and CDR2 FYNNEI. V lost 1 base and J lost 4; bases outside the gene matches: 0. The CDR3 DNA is TGTGCCAGCAGTGAAGAGGGGGCCTATGGCTACACCTTC. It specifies CASSEEGAYGYTF. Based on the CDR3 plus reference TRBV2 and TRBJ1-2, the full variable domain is EPEVTQTPSHQVTQMGQEVILRCVPISNHLYFYWYRQILGQKVEFLVSFYNNEISEKSEIFDDQFSVERPDGSNFTLKIRSTKLEDSAMYFCASSEEGAYGYTFGSGTRLTVV.

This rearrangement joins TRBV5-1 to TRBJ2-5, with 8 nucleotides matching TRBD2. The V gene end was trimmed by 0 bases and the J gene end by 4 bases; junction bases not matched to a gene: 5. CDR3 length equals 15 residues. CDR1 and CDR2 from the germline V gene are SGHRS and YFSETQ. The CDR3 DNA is TGCGCCAGCAGCTTGGCCAGCGGGAGACCAGAGACCCAGTACTTC. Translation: CASSLASGRPETQYF.

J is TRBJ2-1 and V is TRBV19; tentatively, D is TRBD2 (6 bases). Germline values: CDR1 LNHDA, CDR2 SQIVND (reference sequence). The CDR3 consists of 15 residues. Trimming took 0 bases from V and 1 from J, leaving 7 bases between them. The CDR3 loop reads CASSIDRGSYNEQFF. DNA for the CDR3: TGTGCCAGTAGTATAGATCGGGGGTCCTACAATGAGCAGTTCTTC.

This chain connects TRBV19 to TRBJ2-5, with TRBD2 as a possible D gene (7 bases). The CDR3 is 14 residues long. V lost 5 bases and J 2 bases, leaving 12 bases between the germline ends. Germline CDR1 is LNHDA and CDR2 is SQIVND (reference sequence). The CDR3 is CASSPGGLQETQYF. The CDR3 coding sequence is TGTGCCAGTAGTCCGGGGGGCCTACAAGAGACCCAGTACTTC.

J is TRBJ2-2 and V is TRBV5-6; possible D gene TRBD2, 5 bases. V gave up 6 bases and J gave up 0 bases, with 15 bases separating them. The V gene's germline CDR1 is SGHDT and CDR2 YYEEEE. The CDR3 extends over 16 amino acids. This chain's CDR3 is CASTPVWGANTGELFF. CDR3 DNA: TGTGCCAGCACCCCGGTCTGGGGAGCGAACACCGGGGAGCTGTTTTTT.

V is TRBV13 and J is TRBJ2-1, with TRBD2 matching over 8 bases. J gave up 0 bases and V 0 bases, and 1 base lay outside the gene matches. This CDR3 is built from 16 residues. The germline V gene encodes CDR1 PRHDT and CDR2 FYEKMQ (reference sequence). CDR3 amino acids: CASSLGLAVSYNEQFF. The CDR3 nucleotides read TGTGCCAGCAGCTTAGGACTAGCGGTCTCCTACAATGAGCAGTTCTTC.

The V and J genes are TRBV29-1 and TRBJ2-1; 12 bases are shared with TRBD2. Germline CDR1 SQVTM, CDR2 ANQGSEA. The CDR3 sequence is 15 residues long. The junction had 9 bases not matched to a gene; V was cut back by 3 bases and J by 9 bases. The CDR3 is CSVDSPSGRASEQFF. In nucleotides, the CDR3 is TGCAGCGTTGACTCTCCTAGCGGGAGGGCCTCTGAGCAGTTCTTC.